One sample yielded the 32 T cell receptor beta chains listed below, sequenced in a study of blood T cells in healthy people across ages. Primed by a sample-barcoded 5' primer and a J-beta primer mix, a second PCR proceeded for roughly 7 to 12 cycles. From the 5' RACE reads, TCRdb called clonotypes with MiXCR, one entry per CDR3 protein. The sample includes about 670,000 distinct CDR3 sequences, approximately 52% of them seen just once. Material for sequencing was blood. These TCRs come from a woman over 75 in good health.

The V and J genes are TRBV6-5 and TRBJ2-7; D ambiguous. Trimming removed 5 bases at V and 3 bases at J, with 11 bases between. This CDR3 has 13 amino acids. Per the germline V gene, CDR1 is MNHEY and CDR2 is SVGAGI. The CDR3 is CASSPDEIYEQYF. For the CDR3, the DNA is TGTGCCAGCAGTCCCGACGAGATCTACGAGCAGTACTTC.

The rearrangement links TRBV20-1 to TRBJ1-4, with D possibly TRBD1 on 5 matching bases. Germline assignment: CDR1 DFQATT and CDR2 SNEGSKA (reference sequence). V gave up 3 bases and J gave up 6 bases, with 17 bases separating them. The CDR3 spans 15 residues. The CDR3 coding sequence is TGCAGTGCTAGTAGCCCGGGGGTCATGGATGAAAAACTGTTTTTT. This sequence encodes CSASSPGVMDEKLFF.

This clonotype was found once. The chain employs TRBV29-1 and TRBJ2-2, with TRBD2 identical over 7 bases. Per germline, CDR1 SQVTM and CDR2 ANQGSEA. The CDR3 is 13 amino acids. V gave up 0 bases and J gave up 13 bases; unmatched junction bases: 8. CDR3 nucleotide sequence: TGCAGCGTTGAAGATGGGAGGGATGGACGGCTGTTTTTT. Translating it yields CSVEDGRDGRLFF.

This clonotype was picked up many times. V usage is TRBV5-6 and J usage is TRBJ2-5; unclear D gene. CDR3 length equals 13 residues. Germline-derived CDR1 and CDR2 are SGHDT and YYEEEE. Trimming left V 4 bases short and J 1 base short, with 8 bases between. The CDR3 nucleotides read TGTGCCAGCAGCCGAAGTGTCCAAGAGACCCAGTACTTC. Translation gives CASSRSVQETQYF.

In the case of this clonotype: Being one base from a much bigger clone, this may be a read error. The chain uses TRBV20-1 and TRBJ2-1; D not resolved. The J call may be wrong; the DNA end is better matched by TRBJ2-7. CDR3 length equals 15 residues. Germline V gene data show CDR1 as DFQATT and CDR2 as SNEGSKA (reference sequence). The CDR3 spells CSARYVRSSYNEQYF. The CDR3 coding sequence is TGCAGTGCTAGGTATGTCCGGAGCTCCTACAATGAGCAGTACTTC.

Notes on this clonotype: A read error is possible here, since a much larger clone lies one base away. The J gene is TRBJ2-1, the V gene TRBV20-1; D remains unclear. CDR1 is DFQATT and CDR2 is SNEGSKA in the germline V gene (reference sequence). Trimming took 1 base from V and 6 from J, leaving 13 bases between them. The CDR3 contains 14 residues. This chain's CDR3 is CSARGAKTFNEQFF. In DNA form, the CDR3 reads TGCAGTGCTAGAGGGGCCAAGACCTTCAATGAGCAGTTCTTC.

Comments on this clonotype: This may arise from a read error, as a much more abundant clone is one base away. The chain has TRBV27 and TRBJ1-2, with D possibly being TRBD1 (5 bases). Between the trimmed V and J ends, which lost 5 bases and 6 bases, there was a span of 16 bases. The germline CDR1 and CDR2 sequences are MNHEY and SMNVEV (reference sequence). The CDR3 sequence is 14 residues long. CDR3 residues: CASSPHSGEDGYTF. CDR3 DNA: TGTGCCAGCAGTCCCCATTCGGGGGAAGATGGCTACACCTTC.

This clonotype was seen ten or more times. V is TRBV20-1 and J is TRBJ2-7; TRBD2 matches 7 bases. The CDR3 loop spans 14 amino acids. The J segment lost 4 bases and the V segment lost 5 bases, leaving 11 bases of the junction unmatched. Germline loops: CDR1 DFQATT, CDR2 SNEGSKA (reference sequence). CDR3 loop: CSAPKGLQEYEQYF. Written as DNA, the CDR3 is TGCAGTGCTCCCAAGGGACTACAAGAATACGAGCAGTACTTC.

The V and J genes are TRBV7-9 and TRBJ2-1; 8 nucleotides line up with TRBD1. The CDR3 sequence is 15 residues long. The germline V gene encodes CDR1 SEHNR and CDR2 FQNEAQ (reference sequence). With 4 bases clipped from V and 2 bases from J, the junction kept 4 bases outside the gene matches. CDR3: CASSSGQVTYNEQFF. CDR3 nucleotide sequence: TGTGCCAGCAGCTCGGGACAGGTTACCTACAATGAGCAGTTCTTC.

The sample holds a few counts of this clonotype. The CDR3 coding sequence is TGTGCCAGCATCTCCGGGACAGGGGGTGGATGGGGGCCTCTTAATGAGCAGTTCTTC. Translating gives CASISGTGGGWGPLNEQFF. V is TRBV7-9 and J is TRBJ2-1; 11 bases fit TRBD1. Germline V CDR1 and CDR2: SEHNR, FQNEAQ (reference sequence). With 7 bases clipped from V and 7 bases from J, the junction kept 21 bases outside the gene matches. The CDR3 sequence is 19 residues long.

This chain's CDR3 is CASSTAGGISQYF. DNA of the CDR3: TGTGCCAGCAGTACGGCGGGGGGCATATCGCAGTATTTT. The rearrangement uses TRBV12-3 or TRBV12-4 and TRBJ2-3, with 8 bases fitting TRBD2. Trimming took 5 bases from V and 10 from J; bases not matched to a gene: 8. This CDR3 comprises 13 residues.

This clonotype came up a few times. This sequence joins TRBV7-2 and TRBJ1-4; the D is unclear. Germline CDR1 and CDR2: SGHTA and FQGNSA. The CDR3 runs to 15 residues. V was shortened by 0 bases and J by 0 bases, with 5 bases between the two germline ends. The DNA of the CDR3 is TGTGCCAGCAGCTTAGCGGAGGCAACTAATGAAAAACTGTTTTTT. As protein: CASSLAEATNEKLFF.

The chain uses TRBV12-3 or TRBV12-4 and TRBJ1-2; no clear D gene. This CDR3 comprises 13 residues. Trimming took off 6 bases at V and 6 bases at J, with 14 bases between the two ends. CDR3 sequence reads: CASSSPGRHGYTF. CDR3 sequence (DNA): TGTGCCAGCAGCTCCCCCGGGCGCCATGGCTACACCTTC.

The chain employs TRBV11-2 and TRBJ1-1, with D uncertain. The CDR3 spans 15 residues. V was pared by 7 bases and J by 0 bases, with 15 bases between. CDR1 is SGHAT, CDR2 FQNNGV, per germline. The CDR3 nucleotides are TGTGCCAGCACCCTGTCGCGCTCGGTGAACACTGAAGCTTTCTTT. Translated, it gives CASTLSRSVNTEAFF.

Comment on this clonotype: A much more abundant neighbour one base away suggests this may be a read error. The genes are TRBV7-2 and TRBJ2-3, with unresolved D. Germline V gene lookup returns CDR1 SGHTA and CDR2 FQGNSA. The CDR3 length is 14 residues. CDR3 protein: CAGSLPTSTDTQYF. The CDR3 DNA sequence: TGTGCCGGCAGCTTACCAACATCCACAGATACGCAGTATTTT.

The V gene is TRBV12-5, the J gene TRBJ1-1; D is unclear. V was clipped by 5 bases and J by 3 bases, with 10 bases between them. This CDR3 region has 13 residues. CDR1 is LGHNT, CDR2 FRNRAP, per germline. DNA of the CDR3: TGTGCTAGTGGTATAGGCGGGTACACTGAAGCTTTCTTT. Translating gives CASGIGGYTEAFF.

Ten or more counts support this clonotype. The CDR3 nucleotides read TGTGCCAGCAGCGTAGTGGGGACAGGCTCCTACAATGAGCAGTTCTTC. Protein sequence: CASSVVGTGSYNEQFF. The V gene is TRBV9, the J gene TRBJ2-1; 8 nucleotides agree with TRBD1. Germline CDR1 reads SGDLS; CDR2 reads YYNGEE. V shed 0 bases, J shed 0 bases, and the junction held 2 bases outside the gene matches. The CDR3 spans 16 residues.

In this sample, this clonotype turned up many times. This rearrangement joins TRBV12-3 or TRBV12-4 to TRBJ2-1, with a weak D call TRBD2 (6 bases). This CDR3 has 15 amino acids. The V end was cut by 0 bases, the J end by 6 bases, with 12 bases between. CDR3 in DNA: TGTGCCAGCAGTTTAGCGGGAGGTGTGCCCAATGAGCAGTTCTTC. Amino acids: CASSLAGGVPNEQFF.

This clonotype was seen ten or more times. The chain couples TRBV5-1 to TRBJ2-1; 7 positions match TRBD1. CDR3 length: 16 amino acids. Trimming took 4 bases from V and 3 from J; bases not matched to a gene: 10. Per germline, CDR1 SGHRS and CDR2 YFSETQ. The CDR3 DNA sequence: TGCGCCAGCAGCCCCCACCCGGGACAGAGCTACAATGAGCAGTTCTTC. It encodes CASSPHPGQSYNEQFF.

This clonotype showed up just a few times. CDR3 region: CSARALGGAAQPQHF. CDR3 nucleotides: TGCAGTGCTAGAGCCCTCGGAGGGGCCGCTCAGCCCCAGCATTTT. This sequence joins TRBV20-1 and TRBJ1-5; possible D gene TRBD1, 5 bases. The CDR3 is made up of 15 amino acids. The V gene lost 1 base and the J gene lost 6 bases, with 16 bases spanning the gap. The germline V gene has CDR1 DFQATT and CDR2 SNEGSKA (reference sequence).

The V call is TRBV20-1, the J call TRBJ2-2, with 9 nucleotides matching TRBD1. Trimming took 5 bases from V and 7 from J; bases not matched to a gene: 5. The CDR3 sequence is 13 residues long. Germline assignment: CDR1 DFQATT and CDR2 SNEGSKA (reference sequence). CDR3 in DNA: TGCAGTGCTCGGGACAGGGTTAACGGGGAGCTGTTTTTT. This translates into CSARDRVNGELFF.

The table lists this clonotype with many counts. The V and J genes are TRBV5-6 and TRBJ1-4, with no clear D. Germline CDR1 SGHDT, CDR2 YYEEEE. The V gene lost 0 bases and the J gene lost 5 bases, with 8 bases spanning the gap. This CDR3 comprises 14 residues. The CDR3 region has the DNA TGTGCCAGCAGCTTGGACGGCTTGAATGAAAAACTGTTTTTT. It codes for CASSLDGLNEKLFF.

On this clonotype itself: This may be a read error, as it is one base from a much larger clone. This chain joins TRBV12-3 or TRBV12-4 and TRBJ2-1; TRBD2 agrees at 8 bases. After removal of 5 bases from V and 10 bases from J, the junction contained 13 bases not matched to a gene. The length of the CDR3 is 15 residues. This chain's CDR3 is CASSPAGGPFYEQFF. CDR3 nucleotides: TGTGCCAGCAGTCCCGCGGGAGGACCCTTCTACGAGCAGTTCTTC.

The chain has TRBV9 and TRBJ2-3; TRBD2 matches 10 bases. CDR1 SGDLS and CDR2 YYNGEE come from the germline V gene. The CDR3 is 15 residues long. Trimming at V came to 0 bases and at J to 6 bases, leaving 4 bases not matched to a gene. The DNA of the CDR3 is TGTGCCAGCAGCGTAGGAGCGGGGGGGTCGGATACGCAGTATTTT. Translating gives CASSVGAGGSDTQYF.

This clonotype occurred many times. This chain connects TRBV7-2 to TRBJ2-5; D is unclear. Germline CDR1 SGHTA, CDR2 FQGNSA. The CDR3 loop spans 12 amino acids. V lost 6 bases and J 4 bases, leaving 9 bases between the germline ends. For the CDR3, the DNA is TGTGCCAGCAGTCTCCTCCGAGAGACCCAGTACTTC. Translating gives CASSLLRETQYF.

Details on this clonotype: A much larger clone is a single base away; this may be a read error. V and J are TRBV7-2 and TRBJ2-4, with 9 bases identical to TRBD2. The DNA end is a closer match to TRBJ2-7, so the J assignment may be wrong. This CDR3 contains 14 residues. From germline, CDR1 is SGHTA and CDR2 FQGNSA. The CDR3 coding sequence is TGTGCCAACAGCTTAAGCGGGAGGCGGGACGAGCAGTACTTC. Translated: CANSLSGRRDEQYF.

This chain links TRBV3-1 with TRBJ2-5; possible D gene TRBD2, 6 bases. Germline values: CDR1 LGHDT, CDR2 YNNKEL (reference sequence). V lost 6 bases, J lost 2 bases, and 16 bases lay in between. The CDR3 covers 15 residues. CDR3: CASSMTGGKQETQYF. CDR3 nucleotide sequence: TGTGCCAGCAGTATGACCGGAGGGAAACAAGAGACCCAGTACTTC.

The chain links TRBV28 to TRBJ2-3, with D tentatively TRBD2 (7 bases). Germline V CDR1 and CDR2: MDHEN, SYDVKM. Trimming stripped 3 bases from V and 8 bases from J, with 18 bases between. The CDR3 contains 15 residues. The DNA for the CDR3 is TGTGCCAGCAGTTTGGGGGGGGGGGCCCCTCTTACGCAGTATTTT. Translating gives CASSLGGGAPLTQYF.

This clonotype has ten or more counts. This sequence joins TRBV7-3 and TRBJ2-3; TRBD2 matches at 8 bases. V lost 6 bases to trimming and J lost 2 bases; unmatched junction nucleotides: 13. The V gene's germline CDR1 is SGHTA and CDR2 FQGTGA. The CDR3 totals 17 residues. The CDR3 spells CASSRSGVPLTTDTQYF. Written as DNA, the CDR3 is TGTGCCAGCAGTCGTAGCGGGGTCCCCCTGACCACAGATACGCAGTATTTT.

Concerning this clonotype itself: Possible read error: a much larger clone is one base away. V and J are TRBV20-1 and TRBJ1-6, with TRBD1 as a possible D gene (5 bases). Germline V gives CDR1 DFQATT, CDR2 SNEGSKA (reference sequence). This CDR3 spans 16 amino acids. Trimming took 0 bases from V and 5 from J, leaving 14 bases between them. This CDR3 is CSARDRRGIDNSPLHF. CDR3 nucleotides: TGCAGTGCTAGAGATCGCCGGGGCATCGATAATTCACCCCTCCACTTT.

The chain combines TRBV6-2 or TRBV6-3 with TRBJ2-1; D gene uncertain. Germline V gene lookup returns CDR1 MNHEY and CDR2 SVGEGT. There are 14 residues in the CDR3. V lost 6 bases and J lost 0, with 9 bases in between. The CDR3 reads CASRIDGSYNEQFF. The CDR3 bases are TGTGCCAGCAGGATCGACGGCTCCTACAATGAGCAGTTCTTC.

Concerning this clonotype itself: Being one base from a much bigger clone, this may be a read error. The chain links TRBV20-1 to TRBJ2-1; a weak D match, TRBD1 (5 bases). Germline V gene data show CDR1 as DFQATT and CDR2 as SNEGSKA (reference sequence). CDR3 length equals 12 residues. Trimming stripped 8 bases from V and 4 bases from J, with 12 bases between. In DNA form, the CDR3 reads TGCAGTACGGGCAGGGAATACAATGAGCAGTTCTTC. Translation: CSTGREYNEQFF.